The 32 T cell receptor beta chains presented below share a single source sample, sequenced in a study of CD8+ T cells in alopecia areata. Treatment denoted: oral pan-JAK inhibitor, 5-10 mg twice daily. RNA, once extracted, was reverse transcribed into cDNA for use as the sequencing template. Sequencing used immunoSEQ multiplex PCR; TCRdb keeps in-frame clones, though not all of them. Of about 270,000 clones listed, about three fifths are singletons. The material sequenced was CD4+ T cells sorted from blood, taken at roughly week 52, from a patient treated with tofacitinib. All receptors come from a human donor with alopecia areata.

V gene TRBV30 combines with J gene TRBJ1-2; D uncertain. This CDR3 has 12 residues. Looked up from germline, CDR1 is GTSNPN and CDR2 is SVGIG (reference sequence). V was trimmed by 0 bases and J by 7 bases, leaving 9 bases between them. Written as DNA, the CDR3 is TGTGCCTGGAGTGTGGCAGCCGGTGGCTACACCTTC. It codes for CAWSVAAGGYTF.

This clone was seen only a few times. The sample holds other DNA sequences that translate to the same CDR3. This chain connects TRBV7-2 to TRBJ2-4; D gene uncertain. This CDR3 is built from 15 residues. The V gene's germline CDR1 is SGHTA and CDR2 FQGNSA. The ends were cut back, 5 bases at V and 0 bases at J, with 11 bases in the middle. In DNA form, the CDR3 reads TGTGCCAGCAGCCCGCCCGGATTAGCCAAAAACATTCAGTACTTC. Its protein is CASSPPGLAKNIQYF.

The chain employs TRBV30 and TRBJ2-3, with 14 bases matching TRBD2. The germline V gene has CDR1 GTSNPN and CDR2 SVGIG (reference sequence). CDR3 length: 16 residues. V shed 2 bases and J 3 bases; nucleotides not matched to a gene: 4. Written as DNA, the CDR3 is TGTGCCTGGAGTCTTGGGACTAGCGGGGGAACAGATACGCAGTATTTT. Translating it yields CAWSLGTSGGTDTQYF.

The chain links TRBV27 to TRBJ2-7; TRBD1 matches at 7 bases. The V and J ends lost 5 bases and 4 bases, in that order; junction bases with no gene match: 8. This CDR3 has 14 residues. CDR1 and CDR2 (germline): MNHEY, SMNVEV (reference sequence). Here the CDR3 DNA reads TGTGCCAGCAGTACCTACAGGGGAGCGTACGAGCAGTACTTC. As protein: CASSTYRGAYEQYF.

The chain employs TRBV5-6 and TRBJ2-2; D is unclear. Per germline, CDR1 SGHDT and CDR2 YYEEEE. The V and J ends lost 0 bases and 0 bases respectively, with 6 bases between them. The CDR3 extends over 15 amino acids. The CDR3 nucleotides are TGTGCCAGCAGCTTGGACGGATCGAACACCGGGGAGCTGTTTTTT. Its translation: CASSLDGSNTGELFF.

V is TRBV2 and J is TRBJ1-6; 7 nucleotides agree with TRBD1. The CDR3 contains 16 residues. From germline, CDR1 is SNHLY and CDR2 FYNNEI. V was clipped by 0 bases and J by 6 bases; unmatched bases: 5. Here the CDR3 reads CASSEAGQAANSPLHF. As DNA, the CDR3 is TGTGCCAGCAGTGAAGCCGGACAGGCGGCTAATTCACCCCTCCACTTT.

This clone was seen only once. The chain uses TRBV30 and TRBJ2-5, with D tentatively TRBD2 (6 bases). From germline, CDR1 is GTSNPN and CDR2 SVGIG (reference sequence). The CDR3 sequence is 13 residues long. V was clipped by 8 bases and J by 5 bases, with 18 bases between them. CDR3 in amino acids: CAGGFAGGETQYF. In DNA form, the CDR3 reads TGTGCCGGAGGGTTTGCCGGAGGGGAGACCCAGTACTTC.

This chain connects TRBV30 to TRBJ1-5; no clear D gene. The CDR3 totals 14 residues. Per the germline V gene, CDR1 is GTSNPN and CDR2 is SVGIG (reference sequence). The germline V and J ends were trimmed by 1 base and 3 bases, with 10 bases remaining between them. The CDR3 is CAWSGKGPNQPQHF. The CDR3 DNA is TGTGCCTGGAGTGGCAAAGGACCCAATCAGCCCCAGCATTTT.

This clone was observed a single time. This chain links TRBV18 with TRBJ1-5; maybe TRBD1 (5 bases). Trimming took off 5 bases at V and 0 bases at J, with 17 bases between the two ends. CDR1 KGHSH and CDR2 LQKENI come from the germline V gene. This CDR3 is built from 17 residues. The CDR3 DNA follows: TGTGCCAGCTCAGCAGGGCCAGGAGAGGGTAGCAATCAGCCCCAGCATTTT. Translation gives CASSAGPGEGSNQPQHF.

V is TRBV4-3 and J is TRBJ2-3; possibly TRBD1 or TRBD2 for D (5 bases each). The CDR3 sequence is 15 residues long. Germline V gene lookup returns CDR1 LGHNA and CDR2 YSLEER. V was shortened by 1 base and J by 4 bases, with 12 bases between the two germline ends. CDR3 protein: CASSQAGTKADTQYF. As DNA, the CDR3 is TGCGCCAGCAGCCAAGCAGGGACGAAGGCAGATACGCAGTATTTT.

The CDR3 DNA reads as TGTGCCAGCAGTGAGGAAGGCAGGGCGCAGACCCAGTACTTC. Protein product: CASSEEGRAQTQYF. The chain couples TRBV25-1 to TRBJ2-5, with D perhaps TRBD1 (5 bases). The V end was cut by 3 bases, the J end by 6 bases, with 14 bases between. CDR1 is MGHDK and CDR2 is SYGVNS in the germline V gene. The CDR3 loop spans 14 amino acids. Together with reference TRBV25-1 and TRBJ2-5, the CDR3 gives the full variable domain: EADIYQTPRYLVIGTGKKITLECSQTMGHDKMYWYQQDPGMELHLIHYSYGVNSTEKGDLSSESTVSRIRTEHFPLTLESARPSHTSQYLCASSEEGRAQTQYFGPGTRLLVL.

The chain links TRBV9 to TRBJ2-1, with 9 bases matching TRBD2. Germline lookup yields CDR1 SGDLS and CDR2 YYNGEE. This CDR3 is built from 18 residues. The ends lost 2 bases at V and 0 bases at J; junction bases unmatched: 9. CDR3 DNA: TGTGCCAGCAGCGTTAGCGGGGGCCCACCAAGCTCCTACAATGAGCAGTTCTTC. It specifies CASSVSGGPPSSYNEQFF. Full variable domain (rest looked up from reference TRBV9 and TRBJ2-1): DSGVTQTPKHLITATGQRVTLRCSPRSGDLSVYWYQQSLDQGLQFLIQYYNGEERAKGNILERFSAQQFPDLHSELNLSSLELGDSALYFCASSVSGGPPSSYNEQFFGPGTRLTVL.

This chain uses TRBV5-1 with TRBJ2-5; maybe TRBD2 (5 bases). V gave up 0 bases and J gave up 5 bases, with 14 bases separating them. The CDR3 length is 15 residues. Germline-derived CDR1 and CDR2 are SGHRS and YFSETQ. Written as DNA, the CDR3 is TGCGCCAGCAGCTTGGGTGGGCAGGAGGCGGAGACCCAGTACTTC. The encoded protein is CASSLGGQEAETQYF.

CDR3 residues: CASIRTARAGELFF. The CDR3 DNA reads TGTGCTTCGATACGGACGGCGCGAGCCGGGGAGCTGTTTTTT. The gene calls are TRBV30 and TRBJ2-2; D not certain. CDR1 is GTSNPN and CDR2 is SVGIG in the germline V gene (reference sequence). This CDR3 spans 14 amino acids. The whole variable domain, filled in from reference TRBV30 and TRBJ2-2, reads SQTIHQWPATLVQPVGSPLSLECTVEGTSNPNLYWYRQAAGRGLQLLFYSVGIGQISSEVPQNLSASRPQDRQFILSSKKLLLSDSGFYLCASIRTARAGELFFGEGSRLTVL.

The V gene is TRBV4-2, the J gene TRBJ2-1; 13 nucleotides align to TRBD2. Germline CDR1 and CDR2: LGHNA and YNFKEQ. The CDR3 consists of 18 residues. Trimming removed 4 bases from V and 8 bases from J; junction bases left unmatched: 14. CDR3 bases: TGTGCCAGCAGCCCTGCTACTAGCGGGGGGGCCGGTGCGGATGAGCAGTTCTTC. This sequence encodes CASSPATSGGAGADEQFF.

About this clone: The sample holds other DNA sequences that translate to the same CDR3. CDR3 in amino acids: CSVVPSSSYEQYF. The CDR3 coding sequence is TGCAGCGTTGTCCCCTCTAGCTCCTACGAGCAGTACTTC. The chain carries TRBV29-1 and TRBJ2-7; D call uncertain. Germline-derived CDR1 and CDR2 are SQVTM and ANQGSEA. The CDR3 loop spans 13 amino acids. V was cut by 4 bases and J by 0 bases, with 10 bases left in between.

This clone has a handful of counts. V usage is TRBV7-8 and J usage is TRBJ2-5; D gene uncertain. Deletions cut 5 bases from V and 5 bases from J, with 12 bases between. Per the germline V gene, CDR1 is SGHVS and CDR2 is FQNEAQ. CDR3 length: 13 residues. CDR3 region: CASSPRAWETQYF. CDR3 DNA: TGTGCCAGCAGCCCGAGAGCCTGGGAGACCCAGTACTTC.

The V and J genes are TRBV30 and TRBJ1-1; D gene ambiguous. Trimming shortened V by 0 bases and J by 7 bases, and 12 bases separated the two germline ends. Germline V lookup: CDR1 GTSNPN, CDR2 SVGIG (reference sequence). The CDR3 covers 13 residues. The CDR3 DNA reads TGTGCCTGGAGTGTGGGAGGACCGGGTGAAGCTTTCTTT. Translated: CAWSVGGPGEAFF.

V gene TRBV23-1 combines with J gene TRBJ1-5; D is ambiguous. TRBV23-1 is filed as an ORF, its function uncertain. The CDR3 runs to 15 residues. Trimming left V 7 bases short and J 7 bases short, with 20 bases between. This CDR3 reads CASTIEVRSRQPQHF. CDR3 nucleotide sequence: TGCGCCAGCACTATAGAGGTGAGGTCTCGGCAGCCCCAGCATTTT.

V usage is TRBV29-1 and J usage is TRBJ2-7, with D possibly matching TRBD1 (5 bases). The V gene's germline CDR1 is SQVTM and CDR2 ANQGSEA. The CDR3 extends over 14 amino acids. Trimming pared 1 base from V and 3 bases from J, leaving 13 bases between. The CDR3 reads CSVEGFTGSYEQYF. The DNA for the CDR3 is TGCAGCGTTGAAGGATTTACAGGAAGCTACGAGCAGTACTTC.

The V gene is TRBV7-2, the J gene TRBJ1-2; no clear D gene. CDR1 is SGHTA and CDR2 is FQGNSA in the germline V gene. Trimming pared 0 bases from V and 4 bases from J, leaving 6 bases between. The CDR3 runs to 13 residues. CDR3 sequence reads: CASSLAPAYGYTF. CDR3 nucleotides: TGTGCCAGCAGCTTAGCGCCCGCCTATGGCTACACCTTC.

This clone was detected a few times. The chain uses TRBV10-2 and TRBJ1-6; D gene unclear. The CDR3 covers 13 residues. V gave up 7 bases and J gave up 7 bases, with 11 bases separating them. Germline CDR1 reads WSHSY; CDR2 reads SAAADI. The CDR3, as DNA: TGCGCCAGCACAGGACGGATAAATTCACCCCTCCACTTT. Residues: CASTGRINSPLHF.

This chain uses TRBV29-1 with TRBJ2-5; TRBD2 agrees at 7 bases. Germline trimming cut 4 bases from V and 5 bases from J; bases unmatched to any gene: 10. Germline CDR1 SQVTM, CDR2 ANQGSEA. The CDR3 is 14 amino acids. CDR3 loop: CSVGRTSGSETQYF. The CDR3 region has the DNA TGCAGCGTTGGGAGGACTAGTGGGTCTGAGACCCAGTACTTC.

The chain combines TRBV5-4 with TRBJ2-7; maybe TRBD2 (5 bases). The germline V and J ends were trimmed by 0 bases and 6 bases, with 10 bases remaining between them. The germline V gene has CDR1 SGHNT and CDR2 YYREEE (reference sequence). The CDR3 sequence is 13 residues long. DNA for the CDR3: TGTGCCAGCAGCTTGGATGTTGGAGGCGAGCAGTACTTC. Translated: CASSLDVGGEQYF.

Turning to this clone: Other DNA sequences from this sample encode an identical CDR3 as well. The V gene is TRBV30, the J gene TRBJ2-7; D is ambiguous. CDR3 length: 12 residues. V lost 0 bases and J 3 bases, leaving 6 bases between the germline ends. The germline V gene encodes CDR1 GTSNPN and CDR2 SVGIG (reference sequence). The CDR3 DNA sequence: TGTGCCTGGAGTGTAGGCATCTACGAGCAGTACTTC. Translation gives CAWSVGIYEQYF.

This chain connects TRBV27 to TRBJ2-7, with D uncertain. The CDR3 contains 16 residues. V dropped 7 bases and J dropped 3 bases, with 22 bases sitting between them. Germline CDR1 and CDR2: MNHEY and SMNVEV (reference sequence). The CDR3 sequence is CASTPRRAYGLYEQYF. CDR3 DNA sequence: TGTGCCAGCACCCCCCGTCGAGCTTACGGCCTCTACGAGCAGTACTTC.

This chain uses TRBV30 with TRBJ2-2, with D unresolved. Germline CDR1 and CDR2: GTSNPN and SVGIG (reference sequence). The CDR3 extends over 11 amino acids. The V gene lost 5 bases and the J gene lost 5 bases, with 6 bases spanning the gap. The CDR3, as DNA: TGTGCCTGGGAGAGGACCGGGGAGCTGTTTTTT. Its protein product is CAWERTGELFF. The full variable domain, with the rest looked up from reference TRBV30 and TRBJ2-2, is SQTIHQWPATLVQPVGSPLSLECTVEGTSNPNLYWYRQAAGRGLQLLFYSVGIGQISSEVPQNLSASRPQDRQFILSSKKLLLSDSGFYLCAWERTGELFFGEGSRLTVL.

The V gene is TRBV7-2, the J gene TRBJ1-1; tentatively, D is TRBD1 (5 bases). Trimming pared 1 base from V and 5 bases from J, leaving 17 bases between. CDR3 length equals 16 residues. Germline values: CDR1 SGHTA, CDR2 FQGNSA. The DNA of the CDR3 is TGTGCCAGCAGCTTAGAAGGGGCCCCCTGGGTGACTGAAGCTTTCTTT. Encoded protein: CASSLEGAPWVTEAFF.

The V call is TRBV15, the J call TRBJ2-5; D is unclear. This CDR3 contains 12 residues. Germline CDR1 LNHNV, CDR2 YYDKDF (reference sequence). V was cut by 1 base and J by 5 bases, with 5 bases left in between. The CDR3 region is CATSRGFETQYF. CDR3 DNA: TGTGCCACCAGCAGAGGCTTTGAGACCCAGTACTTC. Using reference TRBV15 and TRBJ2-5 for the parts outside the CDR3, the full variable domain is DAMVIQNPRYQVTQFGKPVTLSCSQTLNHNVMYWYQQKSSQAPKLLFHYYDKDFNNEADTPDNFQSRRPNTSFCFLDIRSPGLGDTAMYLCATSRGFETQYFGPGTRLLVL.

The chain uses TRBV11-2 and TRBJ2-5, with D tentatively TRBD1 or TRBD2 (5 bases each). Per germline, CDR1 SGHAT and CDR2 FQNNGV. The V end was cut by 2 bases, the J end by 5 bases, with 12 bases between. The CDR3 totals 14 residues. CDR3 coding DNA: TGTGCCAGCAGCTTAAAGCTGGGACGGGAGACCCAGTACTTC. It specifies CASSLKLGRETQYF.

The chain joins TRBV7-2 to TRBJ2-1; no reliable D call. V was clipped by 4 bases and J by 7 bases, with 11 bases between them. The length of the CDR3 is 13 residues. Germline CDR1 reads SGHTA; CDR2 reads FQGNSA. The CDR3 DNA is TGTGCCAGCAGCTCATATCTAGTGAATGAGCAGTTCTTC. Its translation is CASSSYLVNEQFF.

This clone was seen only a few times. The gene calls are TRBV9 and TRBJ2-1; D might be TRBD1 (6 bases). In germline, CDR1 is SGDLS, CDR2 YYNGEE. Trimming removed 0 bases at V and 10 bases at J, with 11 bases between. The CDR3 has 13 amino acids. The CDR3 sequence is CASSVGVGTEQFF. The CDR3, as DNA: TGTGCCAGCAGCGTAGGGGTAGGGACAGAGCAGTTCTTC.